These 5 T cell receptor beta chains were sequenced from one sample in a study of blood T cell repertoires in COVID-19. Assay used: immunoSEQ multiplex PCR; TCRdb lists only in-frame clones, some missing. The sample lists some 130,000 clones, around 88% occurring once. Sequenced material: peripheral blood. These receptors originate from a man aged 50 to 60 with acute or convalescent COVID-19.

This clone turned up a few times. This rearrangement joins TRBV5-5 to TRBJ1-5; D is unresolved. V lost 3 bases to trimming and J lost 0 bases, with 13 bases between them. The germline V gene has CDR1 SGHKS and CDR2 YYEKEE (reference sequence). The CDR3 is 16 residues long. The DNA for the CDR3 is TGTGCCAGCAGCTCGGTAGGCGGGTCTAGCAATCAGCCCCAGCATTTT. Residues: CASSSVGGSSNQPQHF.

This clone has just one count. V is TRBV3-1 (or the pseudogene TRBV3-2) and J is TRBJ2-2, with D perhaps TRBD2 (6 bases). V shed 2 bases and J shed 5 bases, with 18 bases lying between them. The CDR3 covers 17 residues. Germline V gene sequence: CDR1 LGHDT, CDR2 YNNKEL (reference sequence). CDR3 residues: CASSQPGLSPMTGELFF. In DNA, the CDR3 is TGTGCCAGCAGCCAACCGGGACTCTCTCCGATGACCGGGGAGCTGTTTTTT.

This chain connects TRBV30 to TRBJ2-5; D possibly corresponds to TRBD1 (5 bases). Trimming removed 0 bases from V and 7 bases from J, with 12 bases in between. Per the germline V gene, CDR1 is GTSNPN and CDR2 is SVGIG (reference sequence). CDR3 length: 13 residues. The CDR3 region is CAWSVQGSGTQYF. The CDR3 nucleotides read TGTGCCTGGAGTGTTCAGGGTTCGGGGACCCAGTACTTC.

This rearrangement joins TRBV6-6 to TRBJ1-1; perhaps TRBD1 as D (6 bases). The V gene lost 0 bases and the J gene lost 3 bases, with 14 bases spanning the gap. The germline gives CDR1 MNHNY, CDR2 SVGAGI (reference sequence). The CDR3 is made up of 16 amino acids. CDR3 coding DNA: TGTGCCAGCAGTTACTCCCCGGGGGGCCGGCACACTGAAGCTTTCTTT. The encoded protein is CASSYSPGGRHTEAFF.

This clone was seen more than once but under ten times. The chain recombines TRBV21-1 with TRBJ2-1; the DNA was not compared with TRBD2, the D call given in the table. TRBV21-1 counts as a pseudogene. There are 15 residues in the CDR3. CDR3 in DNA: TGTGCCAGCAGCACGACTAGCGGGAGGGCGAATGAGCAGTTCTTC. Residues: CASSTTSGRANEQFF.